Ten or more counts support the clone carrying this T cell receptor (beta chain). What it binds is unknown. The data belong to a study of regulatory T cells in long-lasting Graves disease. Study-level results: Persistent disease exhibited a predilection for TRBV28, TRBJ1-2 and TRBJ2-5. New patients shared fewer public clonotypes (more than 850) than persistent patients did (about 3,000). Thyroid tissue went unexamined; only peripheral blood was analyzed.

Time point here: persistent/refractory GD, antithyroid drugs over 5 years with positive TRAb. From RNA extracted from PBMCs, the TCR library was made. In Xi'an, China, an endocrinology department was the source of patients. In building TCR beta libraries, iRepertoire HTBI primers were used together with Arm-PCR of CDR3 regions. MiXCR, run by TCRdb on the multiplex PCR reads, gives a single entry per CDR3 protein. The data show about 460,000 distinct CDR3 sequences, with approximately 22% seen just once and around 14% held by the top ten. The CDR3 totals 15 residues. V lost 6 bases to trimming and J lost 2 bases, with 16 bases between them. Germline CDR1 is SGHTA and CDR2 is FQGNSA.

The receptor was derived from a female donor with Graves disease. The chain joins TRBV7-2 to TRBJ1-2; D possibly corresponds to TRBD1 (5 bases). The starting material was peripheral blood mononuclear cells (PBMCs), obtained when the disease was refractory, from a patient treated with antithyroid drugs. CDR3 DNA sequence: TGTGCCAGCAGAAAAGGACAAGTTCTCAACTATGGCTACACCTTC. Translating it yields CASRKGQVLNYGYTF.